The source of this T cell receptor beta chain is a study of blood T cells in healthy people across ages. This CDR3 spans 14 amino acids. The germline CDR1 and CDR2 sequences are ENHRY and SYGVKD. After removal of 10 bases from V and 5 bases from J, the junction contained 8 bases not matched to a gene. A second PCR, run for roughly 7 to 11 cycles, used a sample-barcoded 5' primer plus a J-beta primer mix. Researchers report that a template-switch adaptor with 12 random nucleotides tagged each cDNA molecule. TCRdb re-called the 5' RACE reads with MiXCR, one entry per CDR3 protein. The table records 650,000 to 1,000,000 distinct CDR3 sequences, under 40% of them present only once. Findings of the study overall: Higher diversity and more naive CD4+ cells were features of long-lived donors, compared to aged donors.

As to this clonotype: What it binds is unknown.

The V and J genes are TRBV10-3 and TRBJ1-6, with 7 positions matching TRBD1. The source is a man between 18 and 29 years old in good health. Sequenced: blood. The CDR3 nucleotides read TGTGCCACGCGACAGGGCTTGGATAATTCACCCCTCCACTTT. Protein product: CATRQGLDNSPLHF.